Shown below are 2 T cell receptor beta chains from a single sample sequenced in a study of response to subunit inactivated influenza vaccine. TCRdb processed the RT-PCR reads anew with MiXCR; each CDR3 protein has one entry. There are about 570,000 distinct CDR3 sequences in the sample; about 11% occur only once, and 11% lies in the top ten. These data also formed part of another study, on T cells expressing NK-cell markers. That report notes: Template switching by 5'RACE with UMIs generated the TCR beta cDNA.

Sequenced material: PBMCs from blood, taken on the day of vaccination. The receptors derive from a man aged 50 to 59 who received an inactivated influenza vaccine.

This clonotype was counted between two and nine times. The genes are TRBV20-1 and TRBJ1-5; TRBD1 matches at 11 bases. After removal of 3 bases from V and 7 bases from J, the junction contained 8 bases not matched to a gene. This CDR3 is built from 15 residues. The germline V gene encodes CDR1 DFQATT and CDR2 SNEGSKA (reference sequence). CDR3 in amino acids: CSASSWDRGGQPQHF. The CDR3 DNA is TGCAGTGCTAGCTCATGGGACAGGGGGGGCCAGCCCCAGCATTTT.

This clonotype has ten or more counts. This chain joins TRBV28 and TRBJ2-3; TRBD1 aligns across 7 bases. The V gene's germline CDR1 is MDHEN and CDR2 SYDVKM. The trim removed 1 base at V and 0 bases at J, leaving 4 bases unmatched. This CDR3 spans 16 amino acids. CDR3 loop: CASSLLEGASTDTQYF. The CDR3 DNA sequence: TGTGCCAGCAGTTTATTAGAGGGGGCAAGCACAGATACGCAGTATTTT.